The TCR beta chain under discussion was sequenced for a study of blood T cell repertoires in COVID-19. Study as a whole: Acute-phase and convalescent COVID-19 samples originated in the United States, Italy and Spain. T cells, B-cell-depleted T cells, or PBMCs provided the cDNA or gDNA that served as material.

This CDR3 is built from 16 residues. The germline V gene encodes CDR1 SGDLS and CDR2 YYNGEE. V lost 0 bases, J lost 0 bases, and 6 bases stayed unmatched. Generated by immunoSEQ multiplex PCR, the TCRdb table keeps only in-frame clones and is missing some. The data show over 200,000 clones, with around 89% seen just once and under 9.5% held by the top ten. All enrollees were roughly 18 to 89 years old and from 20 to 30 US areas. Cohorts were assigned according to the clinical history that participants reported. The chain has TRBV9 and TRBJ2-7; 7 positions match TRBD2. Sample: PBMCs or T cells enriched from blood (not recorded which). The receptor was isolated from a man in his forties who had recovered from COVID-19. The CDR3 DNA is TGTGCCAGCAGCGTAGGATTTGGGACTAACTCCTACGAGCAGTACTTC. Amino acid sequence: CASSVGFGTNSYEQYF.